There are a few counts of the clone carrying this T cell receptor (beta chain). Antigen unknown. This sample is part of a study of beta chain features in type 1 diabetes. Across the study: There were approximately 100 million sorted cells examined across all samples. Study results and caveats: TCRB rearrangement may or may not be influenced by HLA type; here this remained unresolved. PCR, the amplification step, might favor shorter templates, equally in patients and controls. A moderate, significant TCRB CDR3 shortening appeared in type 1 diabetes across four CD4+ subsets.

Expressed TCRB transcripts got sequenced, as all isolated RNA was reverse transcribed. Roughly 3.4 million reads per sample on average were obtained from naive, central memory and regulatory T cell samples. Method: immunoSEQ multiplex PCR; TCRdb's copy keeps in-frame clones and lacks some. The sample comprises about 660,000 clones, over 12% of which are singletons, and roughly 0.04% rests with the top ten. Sequenced material: naive CD4+ T cells from blood. The sequence came from a man between 18 and 35 years old with type 1 diabetes.

The CDR3 DNA reads as TGTGCCAGCAGTCGCATAGGGGGGATCCAAGAGACCCAGTACTTC. Its protein product is CASSRIGGIQETQYF. This chain uses TRBV7-2 with TRBJ2-5, with D tentatively TRBD1 or TRBD2 (6 bases each). The CDR3 covers 15 residues. Germline V lookup: CDR1 SGHTA, CDR2 FQGNSA. Between the trimmed V and J ends, which lost 6 bases and 1 base, there was a span of 15 bases.